This section outlines one T cell receptor (beta chain) sequence together with its context. Antigen unknown. The V and J ends lost 0 bases and 7 bases, in that order; junction bases with no gene match: 12. There are 15 residues in the CDR3. Germline lookup yields CDR1 GTSNPN and CDR2 SVGIG (reference sequence). The PCR contained 60 Vbeta and 13 Jbeta primers. Clones were read by immunoSEQ multiplex PCR, and TCRdb kept only the in-frame ones, dropping some. The table lists 80,000 to 100,000 clones. This record belongs to a study of cytomegalovirus exposure and HLA in healthy donors. Whole-study context: Falling in the Caucasian-associated ancestry cluster were about four fifths of 300 to 500 genotyped donors.

Findings of the study overall: Follow-up analysis found HLA locus-dependent TCR association rates, highest for DRB1 and lowest for HLA-C. Later analysis suggested most CMV-associated TCR beta chains were HLA-restricted. In terms of immune exposure information, only CMV serostatus was available.

This sequence joins TRBV30 and TRBJ2-7; 7 bases align to TRBD2. Sample: PBMCs. The sequence was obtained from a man aged 45-60 years in good health and CMV-seropositive. CDR3 nucleotide sequence: TGTGCCTGGAGTGTTCCGGGGACTACTTGGGGAGAGCAGTACTTC. This gives the protein CAWSVPGTTWGEQYF.